The 12 T cell receptor beta chains presented below share a single source sample, sequenced in a study of cytotoxic CD8 clonotypes in ibrutinib-treated CLL. Clones were sequenced by immunoSEQ multiplex PCR, and TCRdb holds only the in-frame ones, with some missing. The sample has 150,000 or so clones; approximately 83% are singletons. The material sequenced was PBMCs, taken after 24 months of ibrutinib treatment. Receptors originate from a human donor with chronic lymphocytic leukemia.

V is TRBV7-3 and J is TRBJ1-1; TRBD1 matches at 8 bases. CDR1 and CDR2 from the germline V gene are SGHTA and FQGTGA. The CDR3 is 14 residues long. With V trimmed by 4 bases and J by 8 bases, 9 bases remained unmatched. DNA of the CDR3: TGTGCCAGCAGCTCCTCTGGACGGACAGGGGAAGCTTTCTTT. Protein product: CASSSSGRTGEAFF.

The chain uses TRBV19 and TRBJ1-5; the D is unclear. This CDR3 is built from 16 residues. Germline CDR1 reads LNHDA; CDR2 reads SQIVND (reference sequence). V was pared by 5 bases and J by 0 bases, with 14 bases between. CDR3 region: CASSSPAGYSNQPQHF. CDR3 nucleotide sequence: TGTGCCAGTAGTTCTCCTGCGGGCTATAGCAATCAGCCCCAGCATTTT. Filled out from reference TRBV19 and TRBJ1-5, the complete variable domain reads DGGITQSPKYLFRKEGQNVTLSCEQNLNHDAMYWYRQDPGQGLRLIYYSQIVNDFQKGDIAEGYSVSREKKESFPLTVTSAQKNPTAFYLCASSSPAGYSNQPQHFGDGTRLSIL.

This clone was picked up a small number of times. The chain has TRBV7-2 and TRBJ1-1; TRBD1 might be the D (6 bases). Germline V gene data show CDR1 as SGHTA and CDR2 as FQGNSA. This CDR3 contains 12 residues. V lost 5 bases and J lost 7, with 11 bases in between. The CDR3 spells CASSRGQSEAFF. In nucleotides, the CDR3 is TGTGCCAGCAGCCGTGGACAGAGTGAAGCTTTCTTT.

This rearrangement joins TRBV28 to TRBJ1-3; possibly TRBD1 for D (5 bases). CDR3 size: 15 residues. Germline CDR1 and CDR2: MDHEN and SYDVKM. V lost 5 bases and J 4 bases, leaving 15 bases between the germline ends. The CDR3 bases are TGTGCCAGCAGTACGGGGGGGACTGTGGGAAACACCATATATTTT. It encodes CASSTGGTVGNTIYF.

Only a few counts were recorded for this clone. The J gene is TRBJ1-5, the V gene TRBV5-5; tentative D call: TRBD1 (5 bases). CDR1 SGHKS and CDR2 YYEKEE come from the germline V gene (reference sequence). The CDR3 runs 14 residues. Trimming pared 0 bases from V and 2 bases from J, leaving 6 bases between. The CDR3 sequence: CASSLEGGNQPQHF. CDR3 DNA sequence: TGTGCCAGCAGCTTGGAAGGGGGCAATCAGCCCCAGCATTTT.

The rearrangement links TRBV19 to TRBJ2-6, with D perhaps TRBD1 or TRBD2 (5 bases each). CDR3 length: 17 amino acids. Looked up from germline, CDR1 is LNHDA and CDR2 is SQIVND (reference sequence). Trimming stripped 5 bases from V and 0 bases from J, with 14 bases between. The CDR3 bases are TGTGCCAGTAGTCTAAGGGACGGGACCTCTGGGGCCAACGTCCTGACTTTC. Its protein is CASSLRDGTSGANVLTF.

This clone was recorded once. V and J are TRBV19 and TRBJ2-7; tentative D call: TRBD1 (5 bases). Germline CDR1 reads LNHDA; CDR2 reads SQIVND (reference sequence). CDR3 length: 15 amino acids. V dropped 3 bases and J dropped 0 bases, with 12 bases sitting between them. The CDR3 spells CASSIWQGGSYEQYF. The CDR3 DNA follows: TGTGCCAGTAGTATCTGGCAGGGCGGCTCCTACGAGCAGTACTTC. The whole variable domain, remainder taken from reference TRBV19 and TRBJ2-7, is DGGITQSPKYLFRKEGQNVTLSCEQNLNHDAMYWYRQDPGQGLRLIYYSQIVNDFQKGDIAEGYSVSREKKESFPLTVTSAQKNPTAFYLCASSIWQGGSYEQYFGPGTRLTVT.

The chain uses TRBV30 and TRBJ2-3; 8 nucleotides align to TRBD2. CDR3 size: 15 residues. V gave up 3 bases and J gave up 8 bases; unmatched junction bases: 13. Germline values: CDR1 GTSNPN, CDR2 SVGIG (reference sequence). Here the CDR3 DNA reads TGTGCCTGGAGCCTGGCCGGGGGGGCCAGAACTACGCAGTATTTT. It yields the protein CAWSLAGGARTTQYF.

The rearrangement joins TRBV5-1 to TRBJ1-2, with a tentative D call TRBD1 (5 bases). The CDR3 sequence is 13 residues long. The germline V gene has CDR1 SGHRS and CDR2 YFSETQ. V was shortened by 4 bases and J by 2 bases, with 9 bases between the two germline ends. CDR3 nucleotides: TGCGCCAGCAGCGGGGACGGAAACTATGGCTACACCTTC. Its protein product is CASSGDGNYGYTF.

The rearrangement links TRBV2 to TRBJ2-1; 9 nucleotides match TRBD2. The J segment lost 5 bases and the V segment lost 7 bases, leaving 3 bases of the junction unmatched. This CDR3 contains 13 residues. Looked up from germline, CDR1 is SNHLY and CDR2 is FYNNEI. CDR3 in DNA: TGTGCCAGCACCGGGACTAGCAACAATGAGCAGTTCTTC. It specifies CASTGTSNNEQFF.

The chain couples TRBV7-2 to TRBJ2-2; D remains unclear. The CDR3 length is 15 residues. V lost 2 bases and J 9 bases, leaving 16 bases between the germline ends. Looked up from germline, CDR1 is SGHTA and CDR2 is FQGNSA. The CDR3 coding sequence is TGTGCCAGCAGCTTAAGCCCCGGAACAGCCCGGGAGCTGTTTTTT. Its protein product is CASSLSPGTARELFF.

V and J are TRBV9 and TRBJ2-2; D call uncertain. Germline V gene lookup returns CDR1 SGDLS and CDR2 YYNGEE. The CDR3 totals 12 residues. The V and J ends lost 2 bases and 6 bases respectively, with 5 bases between them. CDR3 nucleotides: TGTGCCAGCAGCGTGAGCTCCGGGGAGCTGTTTTTT. This sequence encodes CASSVSSGELFF.